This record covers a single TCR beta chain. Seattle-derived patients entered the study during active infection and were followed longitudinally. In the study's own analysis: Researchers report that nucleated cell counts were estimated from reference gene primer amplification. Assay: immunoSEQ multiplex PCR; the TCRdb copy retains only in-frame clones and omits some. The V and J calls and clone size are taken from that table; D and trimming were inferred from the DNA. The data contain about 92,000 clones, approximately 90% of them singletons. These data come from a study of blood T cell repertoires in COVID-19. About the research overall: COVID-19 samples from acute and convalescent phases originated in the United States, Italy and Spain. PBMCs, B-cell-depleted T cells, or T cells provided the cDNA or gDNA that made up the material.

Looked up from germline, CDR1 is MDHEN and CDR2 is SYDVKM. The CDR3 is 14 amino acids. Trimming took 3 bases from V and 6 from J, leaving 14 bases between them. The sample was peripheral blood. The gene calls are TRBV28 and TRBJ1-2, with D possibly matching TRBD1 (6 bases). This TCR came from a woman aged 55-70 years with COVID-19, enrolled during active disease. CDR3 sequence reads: CASSFGGTLNGYTF. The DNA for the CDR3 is TGTGCCAGCAGTTTCGGGGGGACATTGAATGGCTACACCTTC.